The clone carrying this TCR beta chain was detected ten times or more. The antigen remains undetermined. The read ends 3 residues before the CDR3 terminus; that terminus is restored from the germline J gene. V was cut by 5 bases and J by 6 bases, with 14 bases left in between. The CDR3 is 14 residues long. Germline-derived CDR1 and CDR2 are SGHTA and FQGTGA. This entry belongs to a study of T cell clonality in common variable immunodeficiency. Here immunoSEQ multiplex PCR was the method, and the copy in TCRdb shows in-frame clones only, minus some. The record shows around 40,000 clones for this sample, with no singletons present. Study-level points and caveats: T cell subpopulation sequencing would be needed to explain CVID clonality. Compared with controls, CVID subjects had fewer shared TCRbeta clones. Common variable immunodeficiency TCR beta sequences reportedly had fewer deletions and N-nucleotide insertions.

Material: peripheral blood mononuclear cells. The chain carries TRBV7-3 and TRBJ2-1; either TRBD1 or TRBD2 may supply D (5 bases each). The receptor was isolated from a human donor with common variable immunodeficiency. CDR3: CASSPRGRRNEQFF. CDR3 DNA (partial): TGTGCCAGCAGCCCGAGGGGAAGACGCAATGAG.